Following are 4 T cell receptor beta chains from one sample sequenced in a study of T cells in Graves' hyperthyroidism and ophthalmopathy. TCR beta CDR3 region amplification was performed from RNA transcripts. First-round RT-PCR targeting the TCR CDR3 was performed with the HTBI primer set. Each CDR3 protein gets one entry after TCRdb re-called the multiplex PCR reads with MiXCR. The repertoire holds about 560,000 distinct CDR3 sequences, around 15% seen once, with more than 11% in the top ten. The sequenced sample was blood. These receptors all come from a woman aged 40 to 55 with Graves' hyperthyroidism.

This clonotype showed up many times. V is TRBV20-1 and J is TRBJ2-1; 15 positions agree with TRBD2. V dropped 5 bases and J dropped 0; count of bases not matched to a gene: 5. CDR3 size: 17 residues. The germline V gene has CDR1 DFQATT and CDR2 SNEGSKA (reference sequence). The CDR3 sequence: CSAPGLAGGNSYNEQFF. The CDR3 region has the DNA TGCAGTGCTCCGGGACTAGCGGGAGGAAACTCCTACAATGAGCAGTTCTTC.

This clonotype was counted many times. The chain recombines TRBV28 with TRBJ2-4; no clear D. The germline gives CDR1 MDHEN, CDR2 SYDVKM. The CDR3 spans 13 residues. V gave up 4 bases and J gave up 0 bases, with 4 bases separating them. CDR3 loop: CASSSVAKNIQYF. CDR3 coding DNA: TGTGCCAGCAGTTCCGTAGCCAAAAACATTCAGTACTTC.

This clonotype was picked up many times. The J gene is TRBJ1-1, the V gene TRBV29-1; possible D gene TRBD1, 6 bases. CDR1 is SQVTM and CDR2 is ANQGSEA in the germline V gene. Trimming took 1 base from V and 8 from J, leaving 14 bases between them. The CDR3 runs to 13 residues. CDR3 sequence: CSVEVFRGYEAFF. The CDR3 coding sequence is TGCAGCGTTGAAGTTTTCAGGGGTTACGAAGCTTTCTTT. Combining the CDR3 with reference TRBV29-1 and TRBJ1-1 gives the whole variable domain SAVISQKPSRDICQRGTSLTIQCQVDSQVTMMFWYRQQPGQSLTLIATANQGSEATYESGFVIDKFPISRPNLTFSTLTVSNMSPEDSSIYLCSVEVFRGYEAFFGQGTRLTVV.

This clonotype has ten or more counts. The CDR3 region is CASSLRYGYTF. The CDR3 nucleotides read TGTGCCAGCAGTTTGCGGTATGGCTACACCTTC. The chain is built from TRBV12-3 or TRBV12-4 and TRBJ1-2; no firm D call. CDR3 length: 11 amino acids. Trimming pared 3 bases from V and 5 bases from J, leaving 4 bases between.